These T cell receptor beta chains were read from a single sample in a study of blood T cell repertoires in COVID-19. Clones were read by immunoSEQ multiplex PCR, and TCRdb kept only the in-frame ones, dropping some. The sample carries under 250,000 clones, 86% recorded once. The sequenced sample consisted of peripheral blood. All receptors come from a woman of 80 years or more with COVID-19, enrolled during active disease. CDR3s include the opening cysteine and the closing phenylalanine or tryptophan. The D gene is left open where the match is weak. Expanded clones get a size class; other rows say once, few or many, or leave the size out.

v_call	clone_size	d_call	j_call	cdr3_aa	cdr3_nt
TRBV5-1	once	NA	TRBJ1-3	CASSFSGVSGNTIYF	TGCGCCAGCAGCTTTAGCGGTGTCTCTGGAAACACCATATATTTT
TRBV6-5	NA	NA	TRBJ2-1	CASSPGGEKKQFF	TGTGCCAGCAGCCCCGGAGGGGAAAAGAAGCAGTTCTTC
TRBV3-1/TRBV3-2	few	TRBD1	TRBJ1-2	CASSRQGGDYGYTF	TGTGCCAGCAGCCGACAGGGGGGGGACTATGGCTACACCTTC
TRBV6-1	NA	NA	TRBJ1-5	CASSKGTARGNQPQHF	TGTGCCAGCAGTAAAGGGACGGCGAGGGGCAATCAGCCCCAGCATTTT
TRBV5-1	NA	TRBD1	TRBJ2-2	CASSLDGQGYTGELFF	TGCGCCAGCAGCTTAGACGGACAGGGGTACACCGGGGAGCTGTTTTTT
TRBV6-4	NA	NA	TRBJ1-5	CASSDSGGNQPQHF	TGTGCCAGCAGTGACTCGGGCGGGAATCAGCCCCAGCATTTT
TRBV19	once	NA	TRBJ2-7	CASSMSESYEQYF	TGTGCCAGTAGTATGAGTGAATCCTACGAGCAGTACTTC
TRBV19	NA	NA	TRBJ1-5	CASSRGDTHQPQHF	TGTGCCAGTAGTAGAGGGGACACACATCAGCCCCAGCATTTT
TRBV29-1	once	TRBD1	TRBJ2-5	CSGQTGVGETQYF	TGCAGCGGGCAGACAGGGGTTGGGGAGACCCAGTACTTC
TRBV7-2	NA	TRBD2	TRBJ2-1	CASSLATSGSYNEQFF	TGTGCCAGCAGCTTAGCGACTAGCGGGTCTTACAATGAGCAGTTCTTC
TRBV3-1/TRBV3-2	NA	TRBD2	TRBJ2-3	CASSQAGVSDTQYF	TGTGCCAGCAGCCAGGCGGGGGTATCAGATACGCAGTATTTT
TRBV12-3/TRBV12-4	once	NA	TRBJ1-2	CASSWGRVGYTF	TGTGCCAGCAGTTGGGGCAGGGTTGGCTACACCTTC
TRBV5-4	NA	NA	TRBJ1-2	CASSLPTKPTGYTF	TGTGCCAGCAGCTTGCCAACGAAGCCTACTGGCTACACCTTC
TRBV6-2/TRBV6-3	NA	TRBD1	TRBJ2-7	CASSSDRGFSEYF	TGTGCCAGCAGCAGCGACAGGGGGTTTTCTGAGTACTTC
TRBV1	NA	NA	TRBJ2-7	CTSSPAGLAYEQYF	TGCACCAGCAGTCCGGCGGGACTAGCCTACGAGCAGTACTTC
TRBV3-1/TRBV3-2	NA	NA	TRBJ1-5	CASSQGGSNQPQHF	TGTGCCAGCAGCCAAGGAGGTAGCAATCAGCCCCAGCATTTT
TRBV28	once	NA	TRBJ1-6	CASSLYPQSSSYNSPLHF	TGTGCCAGCAGTTTATACCCTCAATCGAGCTCCTATAATTCACCCCTCCACTTT
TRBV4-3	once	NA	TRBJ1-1	CASSSQGSDTEAFF	TGCGCCAGCAGCTCTCAGGGTTCGGACACTGAAGCTTTCTTT
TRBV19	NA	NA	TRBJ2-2	CAISGIKTGELFF	TGTGCCATTTCGGGGATTAAGACCGGGGAGCTGTTTTTT
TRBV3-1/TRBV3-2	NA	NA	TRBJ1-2	CASRGGYYGYTF	TGTGCCAGCAGGGGGGGGTACTATGGCTACACCTTC
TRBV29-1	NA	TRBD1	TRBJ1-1	CSDSGTGNTEAFF	TGCAGCGACTCCGGGACAGGGAACACTGAAGCTTTCTTT
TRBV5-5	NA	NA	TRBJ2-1	CASSPIALPSYNEQFF	TGTGCCAGCAGCCCGATCGCCCTTCCTAGCTACAATGAGCAGTTCTTC
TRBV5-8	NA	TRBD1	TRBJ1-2	CASSLGVTGMPFYGYTF	TGTGCCAGCAGCTTGGGGGTGACAGGGATGCCTTTTTATGGCTACACCTTC
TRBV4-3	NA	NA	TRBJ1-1	CASSRLQGSTEAFF	TGCGCCAGCAGCCGCCTCCAGGGGTCCACTGAAGCTTTCTTT
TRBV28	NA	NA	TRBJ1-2	CASSSGQSGYGYTF	TGTGCCAGCAGTTCCGGACAGTCTGGCTATGGCTACACCTTC
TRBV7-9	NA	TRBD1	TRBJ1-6	CASSAAKGQGHSPLHF	TGTGCCAGCAGCGCTGCGAAGGGACAGGGTCATTCACCCCTCCACTTT
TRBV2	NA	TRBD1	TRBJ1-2	CASYGARDRANYGYTF	TGTGCCAGCTACGGTGCCCGGGACAGGGCTAACTATGGCTACACCTTC
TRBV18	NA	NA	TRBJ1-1	CASSPRPEATEAFF	TGTGCCAGCTCACCAAGGCCCGAGGCCACTGAAGCTTTCTTT
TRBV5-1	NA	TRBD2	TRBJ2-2	CASSVTSGVDTGELFF	TGCGCCAGCAGCGTAACTAGCGGGGTGGACACCGGGGAGCTGTTTTTT
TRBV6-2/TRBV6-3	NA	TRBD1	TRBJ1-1	CASSPDRGFMNTEAFF	TGTGCCAGCAGTCCCGACAGGGGATTTATGAACACTGAAGCTTTCTTT
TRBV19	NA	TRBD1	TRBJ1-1	CASSLKQGKNTEAFF	TGTGCCAGTAGTTTGAAACAGGGGAAGAACACTGAAGCTTTCTTT
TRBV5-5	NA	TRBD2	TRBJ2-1	CASNLAGGHNEQFF	TGTGCCAGCAACCTCGCGGGGGGGCACAATGAGCAGTTCTTC
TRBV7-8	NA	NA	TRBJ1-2	CASSLAGVNYGYTF	TGTGCCAGCAGCTTGGCCGGGGTCAACTATGGCTACACCTTC
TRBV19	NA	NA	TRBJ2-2	CASSMKGLNTGELFF	TGTGCCAGTAGTATGAAGGGGCTCAACACCGGGGAGCTGTTTTTT
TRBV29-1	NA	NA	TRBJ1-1	CSVLGHQNTEAFF	TGCAGCGTTTTGGGACACCAGAACACTGAAGCTTTCTTT
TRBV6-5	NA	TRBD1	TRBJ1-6	CASSSPGQGKTLHF	TGTGCCAGCAGTTCCCCGGGACAGGGGAAAACCCTCCACTTT
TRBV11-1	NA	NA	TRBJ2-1	CASSPSSRSPGNEQFF	TGTGCCAGCAGCCCTTCCTCCAGGAGCCCGGGGAATGAGCAGTTCTTC
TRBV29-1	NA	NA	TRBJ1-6	CSVALSGASTGSPLHF	TGCAGCGTTGCCCTCTCTGGGGCGTCAACTGGTTCACCCCTCCACTTT
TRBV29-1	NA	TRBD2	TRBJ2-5	CSVASPGTSGQETQYF	TGCAGCGTCGCCTCTCCCGGGACTAGCGGGCAAGAGACCCAGTACTTC
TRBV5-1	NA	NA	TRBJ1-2	CASSLDGTDGYGYTF	TGCGCCAGCAGCTTGGATGGTACAGACGGATATGGCTACACCTTC
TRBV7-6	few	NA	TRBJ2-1	CASSLWTGGRTLYNEQFF	TGTGCCAGCAGCTTATGGACAGGAGGGCGAACCCTCTACAATGAGCAGTTCTTC
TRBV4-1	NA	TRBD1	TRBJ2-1	CASSQGTGFLQWEQFF	TGCGCCAGCAGCCAAGGGACAGGGTTCCTACAATGGGAGCAGTTCTTC
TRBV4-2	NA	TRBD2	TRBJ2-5	CASSQTFGTSGETQYF	TGTGCCAGCAGCCAAACCTTCGGGACTAGTGGAGAGACCCAGTACTTC
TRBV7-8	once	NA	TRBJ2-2	CASSLSTGFGGELFF	TGTGCCAGCAGCCTATCAACAGGGTTTGGCGGGGAGCTGTTTTTT
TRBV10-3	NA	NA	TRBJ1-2	CAIREDGGFGYTF	TGTGCCATCAGGGAGGATGGGGGCTTTGGCTACACCTTC
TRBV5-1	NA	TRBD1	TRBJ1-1	CASSSDRPNTEAFF	TGCGCCAGCAGCTCGGACAGGCCCAACACTGAAGCTTTCTTT
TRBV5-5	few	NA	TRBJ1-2	CASSFSLAGWNLISYGYTF	TGTGCCAGCAGCTTTTCCTTGGCAGGGTGGAACCTTATTAGCTATGGCTACACCTTC
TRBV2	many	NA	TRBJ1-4	CASSEGGRDYEKLFF	TGTGCCAGCAGTGAAGGGGGGCGCGATTATGAAAAACTGTTTTTT
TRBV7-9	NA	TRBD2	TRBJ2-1	CASSPGLAGGEQFF	TGTGCCAGCAGCCCCGGACTAGCTGGGGGTGAGCAGTTCTTC
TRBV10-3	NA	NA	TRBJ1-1	CAISGTGRVRTEAFF	TGTGCCATCAGTGGCACAGGGAGGGTACGTACTGAAGCTTTCTTT
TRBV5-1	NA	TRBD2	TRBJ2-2	CASSLAISGGATGELFF	TGCGCCAGCAGCTTGGCCATCAGCGGGGGGGCAACCGGGGAGCTGTTTTTT
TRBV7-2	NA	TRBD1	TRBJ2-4	CASKITGQGANIQYF	TGTGCCAGCAAGATCACCGGGCAGGGGGCAAACATTCAGTACTTC
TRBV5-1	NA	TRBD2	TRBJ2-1	CASSSGLAGANFLNEQFF	TGCGCCAGCAGCTCGGGACTAGCGGGGGCCAATTTCCTCAATGAGCAGTTCTTC
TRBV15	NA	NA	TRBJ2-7	CATSVPRGLGGEQYF	TGTGCCACCAGCGTTCCGAGGGGACTGGGAGGAGAGCAGTACTTC
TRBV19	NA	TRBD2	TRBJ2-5	CASIPSGEETQYF	TGTGCCAGTATCCCTAGCGGGGAAGAGACCCAGTACTTC